This entry lists 27 T cell receptor beta chains sequenced from one sample in a study of metastatic and nonmetastatic thyroid tumors. Thyroid surgery was performed in patients who had received no treatment beforehand. TCRdb re-processed the PCR reads through MiXCR. This sample yields 15,000 to 20,000 clones, of which just over 30% are seen a single time; about 10% belongs to the top ten. The sample taken for sequencing was blood. The receptors derive from a female donor with papillary thyroid cancer or a benign thyroid nodule (not recorded which). Some clones in this sample may be carry-over from other donors' samples.

This clone was detected many times. The chain has TRBV5-8 and TRBJ2-2, with 10 bases matching TRBD1. The V and J ends lost 4 bases and 8 bases, in that order; junction bases with no gene match: 8. Germline CDR1 and CDR2: SGHTS and YDEGEE. The CDR3 is made up of 15 amino acids. The CDR3 DNA reads TGTGCCAGCAGCCCAAGGGACAGGGGCGGTGGGGAGCTGTTTTTT. Translated: CASSPRDRGGGELFF.

The genes are TRBV6-1 and TRBJ1-1, with 9 bases fitting TRBD1. CDR1 and CDR2 from the germline V gene are MNHNS and SASEGT. The CDR3 is 14 amino acids. The V and J ends lost 7 bases and 10 bases, in that order; junction bases with no gene match: 13. CDR3 coding DNA: TGTGCCAGCATTTCCCGACCGGGACAGGGATTAGCTTTCTTT. Translation: CASISRPGQGLAFF.

Judged by abundance, this clone is medium-sized (0.01 to 0.1%). Sequence at one end of the junction differs from germline and may be a read error. The CDR3 loop is CASSLYAGSSNSPLHF. The CDR3 DNA sequence: TGTGCCAGCAGCTTATACGCAGGATCCAGTAATTCACCCCTCCACTTT. The chain links TRBV27 to TRBJ1-6, with D uncertain. This CDR3 has 16 amino acids. Germline V lookup: CDR1 MNHEY, CDR2 SMNVEV (reference sequence).

By sample share, this clone is medium-sized. The gene calls are TRBV19 and TRBJ2-2; the D is unclear. The CDR3 consists of 14 residues. Trimming stripped 3 bases from V and 4 bases from J, with 9 bases between. Germline V lookup: CDR1 LNHDA, CDR2 SQIVND (reference sequence). DNA of the CDR3: TGTGCCAGTAGTATTGGCCGATCCACCGGGGAGCTGTTTTTT. This translates into CASSIGRSTGELFF.

This clone is medium-sized (0.01 to 0.1%) within its sample. The V call is TRBV20-1, the J call TRBJ2-7, with D perhaps given as TRBD1 or TRBD2 (6 bases each). CDR1 is DFQATT, CDR2 SNEGSKA, per germline (reference sequence). The CDR3 extends over 14 amino acids. Trimming removed 4 bases from V and 3 bases from J, with 16 bases in between. The DNA of the CDR3 is TGCAGTGCTAAAGACAGGAGGGCGAACTACGAGCAGTACTTC. Translation: CSAKDRRANYEQYF.

The J gene is TRBJ2-1, the V gene TRBV14; possible D gene TRBD1, 5 bases. Germline V gene sequence: CDR1 SGHDN, CDR2 FVKESK. CDR3 size: 15 residues. The ends were cut back, 2 bases at V and 2 bases at J, with 10 bases in the middle. CDR3 in amino acids: CASSQIETAYNEQFF. The CDR3 DNA reads as TGTGCCAGCAGCCAAATCGAGACAGCCTACAATGAGCAGTTCTTC.

The chain joins TRBV11-2 to TRBJ2-7, with a tentative D call TRBD1 (5 bases). The J call may be faulty, since TRBJ2-1 better matches the DNA end. This CDR3 is 14 amino acids long. CDR1 and CDR2 (germline): SGHAT, FQNNGV. The CDR3: CGCSLTDNTYEQFF. As DNA, the CDR3 is TGTGGCTGCAGCTTAACGGACAACACCTACGAGCAGTTCTTC.

This clone is classed as medium-sized. V and J are TRBV6-4 and TRBJ1-6; D might be TRBD1 (5 bases). In germline, CDR1 is MRHNA, CDR2 SNTAGT. V lost 0 bases, J lost 13 bases, and 10 bases lay in between. The CDR3 consists of 13 residues. CDR3 sequence: CASSDSQGAPLHF. The DNA for the CDR3 is TGTGCCAGCAGTGACTCCCAGGGTGCTCCCCTCCACTTT.

This clone is classed as medium-sized. The DNA for the CDR3 is TGTGCCAGCAGCCTCCGAGGGAGGGCTTTGGCCTCTGGAAACACCATATATTTT. It codes for CASSLRGRALASGNTIYF. The gene calls are TRBV3-1 and TRBJ1-3; D ambiguous. Germline CDR1 reads LGHDT; CDR2 reads YNNKEL (reference sequence). V was cut by 4 bases and J by 0 bases, with 19 bases left in between. The CDR3 is made up of 18 amino acids.

By proportion, this clone is medium-sized. The chain joins TRBV19 to TRBJ1-5; TRBD1 agrees at 10 bases. Germline-derived CDR1 and CDR2 are LNHDA and SQIVND (reference sequence). Germline trimming cut 5 bases from V and 5 bases from J; bases unmatched to any gene: 6. This CDR3 contains 15 residues. CDR3 DNA sequence: TGTGCCAGTAGTGAGACAGGGGGCATGGATCAGCCCCAGCATTTT. Its translation is CASSETGGMDQPQHF.

V gene TRBV30 combines with J gene TRBJ2-3; 7 bases fit TRBD2. In germline, CDR1 is GTSNPN, CDR2 SVGIG (reference sequence). This CDR3 has 10 amino acids. Losses at the gene ends were 5 bases for V and 9 bases for J; bases not matched to a gene: 2. The CDR3 loop reads CAWQRDTQYF. The CDR3 region has the DNA TGTGCCTGGCAGCGGGACACGCAGTATTTT.

This clone was recorded many times. V gene TRBV7-9 combines with J gene TRBJ1-5; 10 positions match TRBD1. The V gene end was trimmed by 5 bases and the J gene end by 1 base; junction bases not matched to a gene: 2. Germline CDR1 reads SEHNR; CDR2 reads FQNEAQ (reference sequence). CDR3 length equals 15 residues. CDR3 in DNA: TGTGCCAGCAGCCGGACAGGGGGAAGCAATCAGCCCCAGCATTTT. Its protein is CASSRTGGSNQPQHF.

The V call is TRBV7-3, the J call TRBJ1-1; D not certain. Trimming pared 5 bases from V and 0 bases from J, leaving 22 bases between. This CDR3 comprises 18 residues. CDR1 and CDR2 (germline): SGHTA, FQGTGA. CDR3 sequence reads: CASSQVPGVGGMNTEAFF. The CDR3 nucleotides are TGTGCCAGCAGCCAAGTACCGGGAGTGGGAGGGATGAACACTGAAGCTTTCTTT.

As to this clone: With a much larger clone just one base away, this may be a read error. This sample includes further DNA sequences coding for the same CDR3. This chain joins TRBV5-5 and TRBJ1-1; tentatively, D is TRBD1 (6 bases). The CDR3 is 15 amino acids. Germline V gene data show CDR1 as SGHKS and CDR2 as YYEKEE (reference sequence). Trimming cost V 3 bases and J 2 bases, with 14 bases left between them. This chain's CDR3 is CASSSDPGTNTEAFF. CDR3 sequence (DNA): TGTGCCAGCAGCTCGGACCCCGGGACAAACACTGAAGCTTTCTTT.

Points on this clone: At one boundary the junction diverges from the germline segment, which might be a read error. The gene calls are TRBV5-1 and TRBJ2-2, with 7 bases that match TRBD1. Germline loops: CDR1 SGHRS, CDR2 YFSETQ. The CDR3 is made up of 9 amino acids. CDR3 sequence (DNA): TGCGCCAGCAGCCGGGGACAGTCTTTT. Translation gives CASSRGQSF. Supplemented by reference TRBV5-1 and TRBJ2-2, the full variable domain reads KAGVTQTPRYLIKTRGQQVTLSCSPISGHRSVSWYQQTPGQGLQFLFEYFSETQRNKGNFPGRFSGRQFSNSRSEMNVSTLELGDSALYLCASSRGQSFGEGSRLTVL.

The chain joins TRBV18 to TRBJ1-5; D is possibly TRBD1 (5 bases). The CDR3 spans 13 residues. Germline CDR1 is KGHSH and CDR2 is LQKENI. V dropped 8 bases and J dropped 4 bases, with 12 bases sitting between them. The CDR3 DNA follows: TGTGCCAGCCGGGAGGGGCTAAATCAGCCCCAGCATTTT. Residues: CASREGLNQPQHF.

The chain links TRBV30 to TRBJ2-7, with TRBD1 matching 11 bases. V dropped 0 bases and J dropped 3; count of bases not matched to a gene: 7. Germline V lookup: CDR1 GTSNPN, CDR2 SVGIG (reference sequence). This CDR3 region has 16 residues. The CDR3 region has the DNA TGTGCCTGGAGTGTGCGGACAGGGGGCGCGTACTACGAGCAGTACTTC. Translation gives CAWSVRTGGAYYEQYF.

Ten or more counts support this clone. V usage is TRBV5-1 and J usage is TRBJ2-3; D assignment may be TRBD1 or TRBD2 (5 bases each). Germline CDR1 reads SGHRS; CDR2 reads YFSETQ. Trimming cost V 5 bases and J 3 bases, with 13 bases left between them. The CDR3 is 14 residues long. The DNA of the CDR3 is TGCGCCAGCAGACGACCCGAGGGGACAGATACGCAGTATTTT. Amino acids: CASRRPEGTDTQYF.

This clone is medium-sized by share. The chain combines TRBV30 with TRBJ2-7, with D hard to call. Germline CDR1 and CDR2: GTSNPN and SVGIG (reference sequence). Between the trimmed V and J ends, which lost 2 bases and 0 bases, there was a span of 11 bases. The CDR3 length is 14 residues. CDR3 nucleotides: TGTGCCTGGAGTCGCCTTAGGAACTCCTACGAGCAGTACTTC. It encodes CAWSRLRNSYEQYF.

The gene calls are TRBV20-1 and TRBJ1-1, with no clear D. V dropped 0 bases and J dropped 5 bases, with 16 bases sitting between them. CDR1 is DFQATT, CDR2 SNEGSKA, per germline (reference sequence). This CDR3 spans 15 amino acids. CDR3 DNA sequence: TGCAGTGCTAGAGATCCCGGACGGCAGAGAACTGAAGCTTTCTTT. Its translation is CSARDPGRQRTEAFF.

This clone counts as medium-sized. The V call is TRBV12-3 or TRBV12-4, the J call TRBJ2-7; 7 positions agree with TRBD1. The CDR3 totals 15 residues. V was clipped by 6 bases and J by 0 bases; unmatched bases: 8. DNA for the CDR3: TGTGCCAGCAGACGTACACGGGACAGCTCCTACGAGCAGTACTTC. This encodes CASRRTRDSSYEQYF.

The genes are TRBV4-1 and TRBJ2-3; TRBD2 matches 8 bases. After removal of 1 base from V and 5 bases from J, the junction contained 5 bases not matched to a gene. The germline V gene has CDR1 MGHRA and CDR2 YSYEKL. The CDR3 consists of 15 residues. CDR3 in amino acids: CASSQAGGLKDTQYF. The CDR3 nucleotides read TGCGCCAGCAGCCAAGCGGGGGGGCTTAAAGATACGCAGTATTTT.

By share, this clone ranks as medium-sized. The V gene is TRBV7-2, the J gene TRBJ2-7; 10 bases align to TRBD2. After removal of 6 bases from V and 7 bases from J, the junction contained 12 bases not matched to a gene. Germline CDR1 SGHTA, CDR2 FQGNSA. This CDR3 has 15 amino acids. CDR3: CASSLSGGSPGEQYF. In DNA form, the CDR3 reads TGTGCCAGCAGTCTTAGCGGGGGGAGTCCGGGGGAGCAGTACTTC.

This clone appeared many times. A read error is possible here, since a much larger clone lies one base away. The chain uses TRBV14 and TRBJ2-6; D is unresolved. CDR3 length equals 15 residues. V was shortened by 1 base and J by 4 bases, with 8 bases between the two germline ends. Germline V gene lookup returns CDR1 SGHDN and CDR2 FVKESK. CDR3 nucleotide sequence: TGTGCCAGCAGCCAAGTCCCCAGGGGGGCCAACGTCCTGACTTTC. It specifies CASSQVPRGANVLTF.

The chain links TRBV19 to TRBJ2-7, with TRBD1 matching 8 bases. V lost 6 bases and J lost 3; bases outside the gene matches: 13. Per the germline V gene, CDR1 is LNHDA and CDR2 is SQIVND (reference sequence). The CDR3 is 16 amino acids. CDR3 nucleotide sequence: TGTGCCAGTAGCCCACGGGGACAGGTGTTAATCTACGAGCAGTACTTC. This encodes CASSPRGQVLIYEQYF.

Sample share makes this clone medium-sized. This chain uses TRBV28 with TRBJ1-4; D is uncertain. Trimming stripped 1 base from V and 3 bases from J, with 9 bases between. In germline, CDR1 is MDHEN, CDR2 SYDVKM. The CDR3 loop spans 15 amino acids. This chain's CDR3 is CASSLSANPNEKLFF. The CDR3 DNA sequence: TGTGCCAGCAGTTTATCAGCGAACCCTAATGAAAAACTGTTTTTT.

By sample fraction, this clone is medium-sized. V is TRBV6-1 and J is TRBJ1-2, with 7 bases fitting TRBD1. The CDR3 is 13 amino acids. The J segment lost 8 bases and the V segment lost 3 bases, leaving 6 bases of the junction unmatched. Germline V gene data show CDR1 as MNHNS and CDR2 as SASEGT. CDR3 protein: CASSERGGRGYTF. The DNA for the CDR3 is TGTGCCAGCAGTGAGAGAGGGGGCCGCGGCTACACCTTC.